Listed below are T cell receptor beta chains from one sample, sequenced in a study of T cell repertoires in cytomegalovirus infection. TCRdb re-called the reads with MiXCR, one entry per CDR3 protein. The sample lists approximately 140,000 distinct CDR3 sequences, roughly 9% occurring once. The sample comprised PBMCs. The receptors stem from a human donor in good health (CMV status not recorded). Some clones in this sample may be carry-over from other donors' samples. Each CDR3 is given with its conserved first and last residue. A D gene is named only where the DNA matches it firmly. Expanded clones are given a class, and other clones once, few, many or no size at all.

d_call	j_call	v_call	clone_size	cdr3_aa	cdr3_nt
.	TRBJ1-5	TRBV28	many	CASGGNSNQPQHF	TGTGCCAGCGGCGGGAATAGCAATCAGCCCCAGCATTTT
TRBD1	TRBJ2-3	TRBV29-1	many	CSVSPDRETDTQYF	TGCAGCGTTTCGCCGGACAGGGAGACAGATACGCAGTATTTT
.	TRBJ2-7	TRBV25-1	.	CASNDQQYEQYF	TGTGCCAGCAACGATCAACAGTACGAGCAGTACTTC
.	TRBJ1-2	TRBV7-8	many	CASSGQPPGYTF	TGTGCCAGCAGCGGCCAGCCCCCCGGCTACACCTTC
TRBD1	TRBJ1-1	TRBV2	many	CASTQGTNTEAFF	TGTGCCAGCACACAGGGGACGAACACTGAAGCTTTCTTT
TRBD1	TRBJ1-4	TRBV7-9	.	CASSSGTEIEKLFF	TGTGCCAGCAGCTCCGGGACAGAGATTGAAAAACTGTTTTTT
TRBD1	TRBJ1-2	TRBV12-3/TRBV12-4	few	CASSPGTVIGYTF	TGTGCCAGCAGCCCCGGGACAGTAATTGGCTACACCTTC
TRBD1	TRBJ1-5	TRBV5-1	many	CASSQGQGNQPQHF	TGCGCCAGCAGCCAAGGACAGGGCAATCAGCCCCAGCATTTT
TRBD2	TRBJ2-7	TRBV15	many	CATSRDPGGYEQYF	TGTGCCACCAGCAGAGATCCGGGGGGATACGAGCAGTACTTC
.	TRBJ1-1	TRBV19	many	CASSPGPGQNTEAFF	TGTGCCAGTAGCCCAGGGCCGGGACAGAACACTGAAGCTTTCTTT
.	TRBJ1-5	TRBV20-1	many	CSAPDRLGQPQHF	TGCAGTGCTCCGGACCGGTTGGGTCAGCCCCAGCATTTT
.	TRBJ2-7	TRBV7-6	many	CASSSRGAGSYEQYF	TGTGCCAGCAGCTCCCGGGGGGCAGGGAGCTACGAGCAGTACTTC
TRBD1	TRBJ2-4	TRBV20-1	few	CSARAASGGKNIQYF	TGCAGTGCTAGAGCCGCGTCAGGGGGCAAAAACATTCAGTACTTC
.	TRBJ1-4	TRBV15	.	CATRGFGEKLFF	TGTGCCACCAGAGGGTTCGGGGAAAAACTGTTTTTT
TRBD1	TRBJ2-2	TRBV28	many	CASSFSDGTGVDTGELFF	TGTGCCAGCAGTTTCTCAGATGGGACAGGCGTAGACACCGGGGAGCTGTTTTTT
.	TRBJ1-2	TRBV7-3	many	CASSLTGAGPYGYTF	TGTGCCAGCAGCTTAACCGGCGCAGGACCCTATGGCTACACCTTC
TRBD2	TRBJ2-1	TRBV9	.	CASSVGLAGAREQFF	TGTGCCAGCAGCGTGGGACTAGCGGGGGCCCGGGAGCAGTTCTTC
.	TRBJ1-1	TRBV18	many	CASSPQADPNTEAFF	TGTGCCAGCTCACCACAAGCAGACCCTAACACTGAAGCTTTCTTT
.	TRBJ2-7	TRBV7-2	.	CASGPAGKKNEQYF	TGTGCCAGCGGCCCGGCAGGGAAAAAGAACGAGCAGTACTTC
.	TRBJ2-5	TRBV28	many	CATTVGQVETQYF	TGTGCCACCACGGTGGGGCAGGTGGAGACCCAGTACTTC
.	TRBJ2-5	TRBV7-6	many	CASSTHKEETQYF	TGTGCCAGCAGCACCCACAAGGAAGAGACCCAGTACTTC
.	TRBJ2-7	TRBV20-1	many	CSARDYETVSSYEQYF	TGCAGTGCTAGAGATTACGAGACGGTGAGCTCCTACGAGCAGTACTTC